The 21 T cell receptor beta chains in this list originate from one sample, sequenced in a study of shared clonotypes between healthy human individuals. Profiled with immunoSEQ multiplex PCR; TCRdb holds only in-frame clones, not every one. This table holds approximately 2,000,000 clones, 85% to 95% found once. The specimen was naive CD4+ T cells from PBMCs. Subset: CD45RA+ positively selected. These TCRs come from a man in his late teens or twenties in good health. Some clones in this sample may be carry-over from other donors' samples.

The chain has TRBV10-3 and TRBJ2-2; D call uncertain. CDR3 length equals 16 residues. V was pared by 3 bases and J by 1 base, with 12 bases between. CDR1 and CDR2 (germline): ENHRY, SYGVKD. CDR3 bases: TGTGCCATCAGTGACACCCCTACAAAGAACACCGGGGAGCTGTTTTTT. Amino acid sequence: CAISDTPTKNTGELFF.

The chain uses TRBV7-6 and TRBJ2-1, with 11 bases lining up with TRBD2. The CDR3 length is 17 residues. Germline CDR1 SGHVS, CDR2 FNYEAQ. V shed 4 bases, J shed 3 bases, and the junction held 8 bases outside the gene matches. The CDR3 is CASSSSPLAGGYNEQFF. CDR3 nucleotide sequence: TGTGCCAGCAGCTCCAGCCCCCTAGCGGGAGGCTACAATGAGCAGTTCTTC.

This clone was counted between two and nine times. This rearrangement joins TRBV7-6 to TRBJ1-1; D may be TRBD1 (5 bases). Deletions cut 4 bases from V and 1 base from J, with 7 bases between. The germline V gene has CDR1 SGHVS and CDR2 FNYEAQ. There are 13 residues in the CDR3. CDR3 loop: CASSSDTNTEAFF. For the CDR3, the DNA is TGTGCCAGCAGCTCGGACACGAACACTGAAGCTTTCTTT.

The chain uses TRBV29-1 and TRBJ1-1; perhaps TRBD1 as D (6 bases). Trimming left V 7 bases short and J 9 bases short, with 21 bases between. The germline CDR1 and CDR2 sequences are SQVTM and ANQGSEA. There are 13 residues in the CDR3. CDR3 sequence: CSAVTGSVAQAFF. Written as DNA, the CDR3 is TGCAGCGCTGTGACAGGAAGTGTGGCGCAAGCTTTCTTT.

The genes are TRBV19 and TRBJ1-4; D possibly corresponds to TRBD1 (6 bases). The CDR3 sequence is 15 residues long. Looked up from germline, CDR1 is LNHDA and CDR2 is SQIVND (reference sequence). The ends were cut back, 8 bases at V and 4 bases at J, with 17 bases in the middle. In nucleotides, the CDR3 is TGTGCCAGTCGTAGTGGGGGCGCGGTTAATGAAAAACTGTTTTTT. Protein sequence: CASRSGGAVNEKLFF.

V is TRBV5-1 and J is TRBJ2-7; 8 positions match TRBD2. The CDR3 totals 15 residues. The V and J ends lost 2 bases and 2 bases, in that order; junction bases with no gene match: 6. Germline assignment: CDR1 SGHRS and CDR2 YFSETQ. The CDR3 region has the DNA TGCGCCAGCAGCTTTGGAGCGGGAGAGCCCTACGAGCAGTACTTC. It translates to CASSFGAGEPYEQYF.

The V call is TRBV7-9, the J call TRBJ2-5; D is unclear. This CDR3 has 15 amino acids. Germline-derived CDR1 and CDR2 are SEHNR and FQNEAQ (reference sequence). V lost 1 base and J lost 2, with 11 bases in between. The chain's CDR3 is CASSLVPTTQETQYF. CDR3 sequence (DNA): TGTGCCAGCAGCTTAGTCCCTACCACTCAAGAGACCCAGTACTTC.

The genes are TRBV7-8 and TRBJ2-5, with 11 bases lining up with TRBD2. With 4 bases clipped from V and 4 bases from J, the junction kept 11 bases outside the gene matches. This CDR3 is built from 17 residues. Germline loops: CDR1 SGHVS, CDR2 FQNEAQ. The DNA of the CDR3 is TGTGCCAGCAGCTCACTAGCGGGAGTTGGTGGGGTAGAGACCCAGTACTTC. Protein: CASSSLAGVGGVETQYF.

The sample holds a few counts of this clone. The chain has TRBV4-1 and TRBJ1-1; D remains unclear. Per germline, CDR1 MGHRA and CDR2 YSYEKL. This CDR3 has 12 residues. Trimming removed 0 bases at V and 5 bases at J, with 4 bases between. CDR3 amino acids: CASSQDRTEAFF. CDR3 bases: TGCGCCAGCAGCCAAGATCGGACTGAAGCTTTCTTT.

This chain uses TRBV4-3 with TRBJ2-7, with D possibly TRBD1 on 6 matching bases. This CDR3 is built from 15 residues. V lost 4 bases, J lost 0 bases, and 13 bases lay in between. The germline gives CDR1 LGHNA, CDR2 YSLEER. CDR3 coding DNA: TGCGCCAGCAGCCTAGAACAGGGTCACTCCTACGAGCAGTACTTC. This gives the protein CASSLEQGHSYEQYF.

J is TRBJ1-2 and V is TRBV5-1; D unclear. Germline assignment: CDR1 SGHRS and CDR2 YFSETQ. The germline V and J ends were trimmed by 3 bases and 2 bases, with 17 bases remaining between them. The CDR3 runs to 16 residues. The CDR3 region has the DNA TGCGCCAGCAGCTCGATATTTCGTGGGCCGAACTATGGCTACACCTTC. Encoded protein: CASSSIFRGPNYGYTF.

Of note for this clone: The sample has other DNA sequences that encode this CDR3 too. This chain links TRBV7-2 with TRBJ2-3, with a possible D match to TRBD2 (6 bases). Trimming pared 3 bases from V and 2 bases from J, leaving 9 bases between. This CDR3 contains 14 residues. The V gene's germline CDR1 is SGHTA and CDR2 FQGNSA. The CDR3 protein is CASSLGLYTDTQYF. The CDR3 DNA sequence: TGTGCCAGCAGCTTGGGACTGTACACAGATACGCAGTATTTT. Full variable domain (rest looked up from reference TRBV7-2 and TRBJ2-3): GAGVSQSPSNKVTEKGKDVELRCDPISGHTALYWYRQSLGQGLEFLIYFQGNSAPDKSGLPSDRFSAERTGGSVSTLTIQRTQQEDSAVYLCASSLGLYTDTQYFGPGTRLTVL.

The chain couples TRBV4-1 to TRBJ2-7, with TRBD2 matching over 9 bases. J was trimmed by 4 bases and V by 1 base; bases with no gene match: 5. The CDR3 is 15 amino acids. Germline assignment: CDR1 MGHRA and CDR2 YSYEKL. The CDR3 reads CASSQVPTSGYEQYF. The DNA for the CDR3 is TGCGCCAGCAGCCAAGTACCCACTAGCGGGTACGAGCAGTACTTC.

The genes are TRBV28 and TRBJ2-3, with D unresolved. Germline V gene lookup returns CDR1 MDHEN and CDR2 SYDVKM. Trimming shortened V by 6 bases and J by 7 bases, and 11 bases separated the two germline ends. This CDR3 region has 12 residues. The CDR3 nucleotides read TGTGCCAGCAGCTCCAACCGCCATACGCAGTATTTT. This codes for CASSSNRHTQYF.

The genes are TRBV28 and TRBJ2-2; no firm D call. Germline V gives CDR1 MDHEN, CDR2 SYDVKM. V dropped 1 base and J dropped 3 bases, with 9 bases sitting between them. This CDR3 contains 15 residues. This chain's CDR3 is CASSLLPRDTGELFF. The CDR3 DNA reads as TGTGCCAGCAGTTTATTGCCCCGGGACACCGGGGAGCTGTTTTTT.

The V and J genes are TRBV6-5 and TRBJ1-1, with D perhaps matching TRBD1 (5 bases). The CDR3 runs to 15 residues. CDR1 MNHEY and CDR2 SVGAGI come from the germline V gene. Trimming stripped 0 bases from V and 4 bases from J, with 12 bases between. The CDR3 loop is CASSYSAGQRTEAFF. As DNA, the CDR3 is TGTGCCAGCAGTTACTCGGCGGGGCAGCGCACTGAAGCTTTCTTT.

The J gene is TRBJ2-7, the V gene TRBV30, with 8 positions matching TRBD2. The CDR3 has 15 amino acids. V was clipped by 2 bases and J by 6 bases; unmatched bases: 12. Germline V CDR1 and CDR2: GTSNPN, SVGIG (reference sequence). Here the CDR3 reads CAWSTGLGYGGEQYF. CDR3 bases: TGTGCCTGGAGTACGGGACTAGGGTACGGGGGCGAGCAGTACTTC.

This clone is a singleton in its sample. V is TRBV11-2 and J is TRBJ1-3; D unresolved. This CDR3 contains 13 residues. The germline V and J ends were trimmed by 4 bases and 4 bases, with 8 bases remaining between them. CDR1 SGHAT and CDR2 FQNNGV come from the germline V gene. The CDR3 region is CASSSVTGNTIYF. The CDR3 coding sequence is TGTGCCAGCAGCTCTGTGACCGGAAACACCATATATTTT.

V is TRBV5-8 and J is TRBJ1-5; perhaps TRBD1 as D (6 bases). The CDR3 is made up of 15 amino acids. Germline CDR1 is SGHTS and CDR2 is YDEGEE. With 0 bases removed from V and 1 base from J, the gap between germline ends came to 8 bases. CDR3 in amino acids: CASSLDTGSNQPQHF. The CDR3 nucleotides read TGTGCCAGCAGCTTGGATACAGGGAGCAATCAGCCCCAGCATTTT. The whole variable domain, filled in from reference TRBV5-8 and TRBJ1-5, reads EAGVTQSPTHLIKTRGQQATLRCSPISGHTSVYWYQQALGLGLQFLLWYDEGEERNRGNFPPRFSGRQFPNYSSELNVNALELEDSALYLCASSLDTGSNQPQHFGDGTRLSIL.

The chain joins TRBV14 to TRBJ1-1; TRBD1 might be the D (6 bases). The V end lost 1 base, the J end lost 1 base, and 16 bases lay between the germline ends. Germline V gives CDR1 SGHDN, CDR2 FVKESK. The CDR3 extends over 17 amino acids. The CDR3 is CASSQVARGLGNTEAFF. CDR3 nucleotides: TGTGCCAGCAGCCAAGTTGCCCGGGGGCTAGGGAACACTGAAGCTTTCTTT.

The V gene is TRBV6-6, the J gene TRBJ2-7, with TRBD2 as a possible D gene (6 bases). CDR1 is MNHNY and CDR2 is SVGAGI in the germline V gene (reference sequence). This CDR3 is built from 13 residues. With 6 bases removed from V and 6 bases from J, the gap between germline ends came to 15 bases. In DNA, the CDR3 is TGTGCCAGCAGGACCGGGACTCCAGGCGAGCAGTACTTC. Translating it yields CASRTGTPGEQYF.